This T cell receptor (beta chain) was sequenced in a study of cytomegalovirus exposure and HLA in healthy donors. This clone was seen once. Its antigen is not known. PCR employed 60 Vbeta and 13 Jbeta primers. Using immunoSEQ multiplex PCR, the repertoire was profiled, and TCRdb retains in-frame clones only, with some absent. The repertoire holds about 140,000 clones, with 66% as singletons. Study-wide results and limits: Owing to their indistinguishability, certain V segments, notably TRBV6-2 and TRBV6-3, were excluded. A missense variant in DCLRE1C was later tied to TCR beta V- and J-gene trimming.

The V end lost 7 bases, the J end lost 0 bases, and 6 bases lay between the germline ends. Germline loops: CDR1 SGHTA, CDR2 FQGNSA. The CDR3 consists of 12 residues. What was sequenced was PBMCs. The V call is TRBV7-2, the J call TRBJ1-1, with unresolved D. The clonotype was recovered from a woman aged 55-70 years in good health and CMV-seronegative. The CDR3 here is CASTGLNTEAFF. Written as DNA, the CDR3 is TGTGCCAGCACGGGGTTGAACACTGAAGCTTTCTTT.